Below, 32 T cell receptor beta chains from the same sample are listed, as sequenced in a study of T cells in Graves' hyperthyroidism and ophthalmopathy. What was amplified from RNA transcripts were TCR beta CDR3 regions. The HTBI set primed first-round TCR CDR3 RT-PCR. TCRdb re-called the multiplex PCR reads through MiXCR, storing one row per CDR3 protein. The repertoire holds about 560,000 distinct CDR3 sequences, with roughly 17% as singletons. The sequenced material came from blood. The receptors derive from a young woman with Graves' hyperthyroidism.

This clonotype has ten or more counts. No DNA is shown, since the ends of the CDR3 on it are uncertain; the CDR3 is the one TCRdb lists. This chain links TRBV6-1 with TRBJ2-7; no DNA check was done on the table's D call, TRBD2. The CDR3 is made up of 15 amino acids, end residues included. Germline values: CDR1 MNHNS, CDR2 SASEGT. The CDR3: CASSEVASGSDEQSF.

As for this clonotype: Being one base from a much bigger clone, this may be a read error. This chain connects TRBV15 to TRBJ2-7, with D perhaps matching TRBD1 (5 bases). The CDR3 contains 12 residues. Trimming stripped 6 bases from V and 4 bases from J, with 10 bases between. CDR1 is LNHNV and CDR2 is YYDKDF in the germline V gene (reference sequence). Here the CDR3 reads CATRQGGYEQYF. For the CDR3, the DNA is TGTGCCACCAGGCAGGGTGGGTACGAGCAGTACTTC.

This clonotype was detected many times. The chain uses TRBV5-1 and TRBJ2-3; a possible D gene is TRBD2 (6 bases). CDR1 is SGHRS, CDR2 YFSETQ, per germline. Trimming took off 0 bases at V and 0 bases at J, with 14 bases between the two ends. The CDR3 has 17 residues. CDR3: CASSLGRYGTSTDTQYF. In nucleotides, the CDR3 is TGCGCCAGCAGCTTGGGTCGGTACGGGACTAGCACAGATACGCAGTATTTT.

The CDR3 nucleotides read TGCAGTGCGCCGACTAGCGGGGTTCCAGATACGCAGTATTTT. Protein sequence: CSAPTSGVPDTQYF. The chain joins TRBV20-1 to TRBJ2-3; TRBD2 matches at 11 bases. With 6 bases clipped from V and 4 bases from J, the junction kept 6 bases outside the gene matches. CDR1 is DFQATT, CDR2 SNEGSKA, per germline (reference sequence). The CDR3 loop spans 14 amino acids.

The rearrangement uses TRBV29-1 and TRBJ2-5; TRBD1 matches at 7 bases. After removal of 0 bases from V and 3 bases from J, the junction contained 10 bases not matched to a gene. The CDR3 covers 16 residues. Germline V gives CDR1 SQVTM, CDR2 ANQGSEA. The CDR3 region is CSVEDRWLQGKETQYF. CDR3 DNA sequence: TGCAGCGTTGAAGACCGGTGGCTACAGGGGAAAGAGACCCAGTACTTC. The full variable domain, completed using reference TRBV29-1 and TRBJ2-5, is SAVISQKPSRDICQRGTSLTIQCQVDSQVTMMFWYRQQPGQSLTLIATANQGSEATYESGFVIDKFPISRPNLTFSTLTVSNMSPEDSSIYLCSVEDRWLQGKETQYFGPGTRLLVL.

This clonotype was recorded at least ten times. This chain joins TRBV12-3 or TRBV12-4 and TRBJ1-1, with a tentative D call TRBD1 (5 bases). CDR3 length: 15 residues. The V end lost 4 bases, the J end lost 7 bases, and 19 bases lay between the germline ends. The CDR3 loop is CASSYPIQGGDEAFF. The CDR3 nucleotides are TGTGCCAGCAGTTACCCAATCCAGGGAGGAGATGAAGCTTTCTTT.

The chain has TRBV25-1 and TRBJ2-2; TRBD1 might be the D (6 bases). Germline loops: CDR1 MGHDK, CDR2 SYGVNS. Trimming removed 1 base at V and 6 bases at J, with 12 bases between. The CDR3 sequence is 15 residues long. In DNA form, the CDR3 reads TGTGCCAGCAGTGAATCATCAGGGGATCCCGGGGAGCTGTTTTTT. Translation gives CASSESSGDPGELFF.

This clonotype was counted a few times. The chain joins TRBV4-1 to TRBJ2-6; D call uncertain. Trimming stripped 1 base from V and 0 bases from J, with 10 bases between. The germline V gene has CDR1 MGHRA and CDR2 YSYEKL. This CDR3 is built from 17 residues. The DNA for the CDR3 is TGCGCCAGCAGCCAAGCTCAATGGCGCTCTGGGGCCAACGTCCTGACTTTC. The encoded protein is CASSQAQWRSGANVLTF.

V and J are TRBV19 and TRBJ1-5; the D is unclear. The V end was cut by 7 bases, the J end by 2 bases, with 9 bases between. Per germline, CDR1 LNHDA and CDR2 SQIVND (reference sequence). The CDR3 runs to 13 residues. For the CDR3, the DNA is TGTGCCAGTACCCTAACCCGCAATCAGCCCCAGCATTTT. It translates to CASTLTRNQPQHF. The full variable domain, completed using reference TRBV19 and TRBJ1-5, is DGGITQSPKYLFRKEGQNVTLSCEQNLNHDAMYWYRQDPGQGLRLIYYSQIVNDFQKGDIAEGYSVSREKKESFPLTVTSAQKNPTAFYLCASTLTRNQPQHFGDGTRLSIL.

This clonotype appeared many times. The chain has TRBV2 and TRBJ2-5; 9 bases line up with TRBD1. CDR3 size: 14 residues. V trimming: 4 bases; J trimming: 2 bases; junction bases outside the gene matches: 2. The V gene's germline CDR1 is SNHLY and CDR2 FYNNEI. The CDR3 DNA sequence: TGTGCCAGCAGTGGGGACAGGGCTCAAGAGACCCAGTACTTC. Translating gives CASSGDRAQETQYF.

There are a few counts of this clonotype. V usage is TRBV10-1 and J usage is TRBJ1-1; D perhaps matches TRBD1 (6 bases). From germline, CDR1 is WNHNN and CDR2 SYGVQD (reference sequence). Trimming pared 5 bases from V and 9 bases from J, leaving 13 bases between. The CDR3 consists of 12 residues. The CDR3 spells CASSTGTSKAFF. CDR3 sequence (DNA): TGCGCCAGCAGTACAGGGACTAGTAAAGCTTTCTTT.

The rearrangement links TRBV27 to TRBJ2-4; D is uncertain. Deletions cut 3 bases from V and 3 bases from J, with 6 bases between. CDR3 size: 13 residues. Per the germline V gene, CDR1 is MNHEY and CDR2 is SMNVEV (reference sequence). In nucleotides, the CDR3 is TGTGCCAGCAGTTTCCAGTACAAAAACATTCAGTACTTC. It is translated as CASSFQYKNIQYF.

The table lists this clonotype with a count of one. V and J are TRBV12-5 and TRBJ1-1, with D perhaps TRBD1 (5 bases). The CDR3 contains 14 residues. Trimming shortened V by 4 bases and J by 8 bases, and 17 bases separated the two germline ends. Germline-derived CDR1 and CDR2 are LGHNT and FRNRAP. The CDR3 loop reads CASGSDFDREEAFF. For the CDR3, the DNA is TGTGCTAGTGGTTCAGACTTCGACAGAGAAGAAGCTTTCTTT. The variable domain in full, completed from reference TRBV12-5 and TRBJ1-1, reads DARVTQTPRHKVTEMGQEVTMRCQPILGHNTVFWYRQTMMQGLELLAYFRNRAPLDDSGMPKDRFSAEMPDATLATLKIQPSEPRDSAVYFCASGSDFDREEAFFGQGTRLTVV.

V and J are TRBV6-2 or TRBV6-3 and TRBJ2-3; D is possibly TRBD2 (5 bases). This CDR3 has 13 residues. With 7 bases removed from V and 3 bases from J, the gap between germline ends came to 11 bases. CDR1 and CDR2 (germline): MNHEY, SVGEGT. This CDR3 reads CASTRGGTDTQYF. The CDR3 DNA follows: TGTGCCAGCACCCGAGGAGGAACAGATACGCAGTATTTT.

The table lists this clonotype with many counts. This chain uses TRBV12-3 or TRBV12-4 with TRBJ1-2, with 8 positions matching TRBD1. V was clipped by 5 bases and J by 8 bases; unmatched bases: 13. This CDR3 spans 15 amino acids. CDR3 region: CASSGRAGGSGGYTF. The CDR3, as DNA: TGTGCCAGCAGTGGTCGGGCAGGGGGCTCTGGCGGCTACACCTTC.

This clonotype was counted ten times or more. This rearrangement joins TRBV20-1 to TRBJ2-7; D may be TRBD1 (5 bases). Germline V CDR1 and CDR2: DFQATT, SNEGSKA (reference sequence). Deletions cut 0 bases from V and 6 bases from J, with 12 bases between. CDR3 length: 13 amino acids. In nucleotides, the CDR3 is TGCAGTGCTAGAGATGGCAGGGTAGGCGAGCAGTACTTC. Amino acid sequence: CSARDGRVGEQYF.

This chain links TRBV11-1 with TRBJ2-7; 11 nucleotides align to TRBD2. Germline V gene sequence: CDR1 SGHAT, CDR2 FQDESV (reference sequence). This CDR3 has 20 residues. Trimming at V came to 1 base and at J to 0 bases, leaving 14 bases not matched to a gene. The CDR3 protein is CASSLEASTSGNRGSYEQYF. CDR3 nucleotides: TGTGCCAGCAGCTTAGAGGCGTCGACTAGCGGGAATCGGGGCTCCTACGAGCAGTACTTC. Supplemented by reference TRBV11-1 and TRBJ2-7, the full variable domain reads EAEVAQSPRYKITEKSQAVAFWCDPISGHATLYWYRQILGQGPELLVQFQDESVVDDSQLPKDRFSAERLKGVDSTLKIQPAELGDSAMYLCASSLEASTSGNRGSYEQYFGPGTRLTVT.

Many counts were recorded for this clonotype. V usage is TRBV29-1 and J usage is TRBJ1-2; 7 positions agree with TRBD1. The ends lost 3 bases at V and 3 bases at J; junction bases unmatched: 1. The CDR3 spans 12 residues. Germline CDR1 is SQVTM and CDR2 is ANQGSEA. DNA for the CDR3: TGCAGCGTTGACGGGACAGACTATGGCTACACCTTC. Encoded protein: CSVDGTDYGYTF.

The J gene is TRBJ2-4, the V gene TRBV7-2, with TRBD1 identical over 10 bases. Losses at the gene ends were 5 bases for V and 8 bases for J; bases not matched to a gene: 3. There are 13 residues in the CDR3. Germline V gene sequence: CDR1 SGHTA, CDR2 FQGNSA. The CDR3: CASSPDRGDIQYF. Here the CDR3 DNA reads TGTGCCAGCAGCCCGGACAGGGGGGACATTCAGTACTTC.

For this clonotype: The junction differs from germline at one of its ends, possibly a read error. The CDR3 spells CASSLAGNPYGYTF. CDR3 sequence (DNA): TGTGCCAGCAGCCTAGCCGGGAACCCCTATGGCTACACCTTC. This rearrangement joins TRBV7-9 to TRBJ1-2; D is unclear. The CDR3 is made up of 14 amino acids. Germline CDR1 and CDR2: SEHNR and FQNEAQ (reference sequence).

This clonotype has a handful of counts. A much larger clone differs from this one at a single base, so this may be a read error. The chain employs TRBV2 and TRBJ2-1; perhaps D is TRBD1 or TRBD2 (5 bases each). V dropped 7 bases and J dropped 4 bases, with 17 bases sitting between them. CDR1 SNHLY and CDR2 FYNNEI come from the germline V gene. The CDR3 totals 15 residues. The DNA for the CDR3 is TGTGCCAGCAAGAAGGACGAGGGGTCATACAATGAGCAGTTCTTC. As protein: CASKKDEGSYNEQFF.

In its sample, this clonotype was seen once. The J gene is TRBJ2-2, the V gene TRBV4-1; TRBD1 matches at 7 bases. The germline V gene has CDR1 MGHRA and CDR2 YSYEKL. The CDR3 is 16 residues long. J was trimmed by 0 bases and V by 1 base; bases with no gene match: 2. DNA of the CDR3: TGCGCCAGCAGCCAAGCTCAGGGGGCGAACACCGGGGAGCTGTTTTTT. Translated: CASSQAQGANTGELFF.

This clonotype was detected only a few times. V gene TRBV11-3 combines with J gene TRBJ1-6, with D uncertain. The germline CDR1 and CDR2 sequences are SGHNT and YENEEA. Deletions cut 0 bases from V and 10 bases from J, with 13 bases between. This CDR3 contains 15 residues. The CDR3: CASSLEDTGGSPLHF. CDR3 coding DNA: TGTGCCAGCAGCTTAGAAGACACCGGTGGGTCACCCCTCCACTTT.

Comment on this clonotype: Just one base apart from a much larger clone, this may be a read error. The chain is built from TRBV5-1 and TRBJ2-7, with D possibly TRBD2 on 6 matching bases. Germline loops: CDR1 SGHRS, CDR2 YFSETQ. CDR3 length equals 12 residues. Trimming cost V 7 bases and J 2 bases, with 10 bases left between them. This CDR3 is CASGGETYEQYF. Written as DNA, the CDR3 is TGCGCCAGCGGCGGGGAAACCTACGAGCAGTACTTC.

The V call is TRBV24-1, the J call TRBJ2-7; D may be TRBD2 (5 bases). CDR1 KGHDR and CDR2 SFDVKD come from the germline V gene. This CDR3 has 15 amino acids. V lost 3 bases and J 0 bases, leaving 11 bases between the germline ends. CDR3 DNA: TGTGCCACCAGTGATGGACTTGGGAGCTCCTACGAGCAGTACTTC. It yields the protein CATSDGLGSSYEQYF.

This clonotype has a handful of counts. The chain combines TRBV4-3 with TRBJ2-5, with D perhaps assigned TRBD1 or TRBD2 (5 bases each). Per the germline V gene, CDR1 is LGHNA and CDR2 is YSLEER. The CDR3 is made up of 16 amino acids. Trimming took off 0 bases at V and 2 bases at J, with 13 bases between the two ends. CDR3 loop: CASSQEAGTVQETQYF. The DNA for the CDR3 is TGCGCCAGCAGCCAAGAAGCTGGGACGGTTCAAGAGACCCAGTACTTC.

In this sample, this clonotype turned up a few times. The V call is TRBV25-1, the J call TRBJ1-5, with 9 bases matching TRBD1. V lost 1 base to trimming and J lost 8 bases; unmatched junction nucleotides: 3. The CDR3 consists of 14 residues. Per the germline V gene, CDR1 is MGHDK and CDR2 is SYGVNS. The CDR3 protein is CASSESRTGEPQHF. As DNA, the CDR3 is TGTGCCAGCAGTGAATCTCGGACAGGGGAGCCCCAGCATTTT.

Regarding this clonotype: One junction end does not reproduce the germline sequence, and a read error may be involved. This chain connects TRBV30 to TRBJ2-1; D unresolved. This CDR3 contains 13 residues. Per the germline V gene, CDR1 is GTSNPN and CDR2 is SVGIG (reference sequence). CDR3 sequence (DNA): TGTGCCTGGAGTCCTTTTCTTCACAATGAGCAGTCCTTC. Translating it yields CAWSPFLHNEQSF. The full variable domain, completed using reference TRBV30 and TRBJ2-1, is SQTIHQWPATLVQPVGSPLSLECTVEGTSNPNLYWYRQAAGRGLQLLFYSVGIGQISSEVPQNLSASRPQDRQFILSSKKLLLSDSGFYLCAWSPFLHNEQSFGPGTRLTVL.

This clonotype was detected only a few times. J is TRBJ1-2 and V is TRBV14; a weak D match, TRBD1 (5 bases). CDR3 length equals 14 residues. CDR1 and CDR2 from the germline V gene are SGHDN and FVKESK. Deletions cut 3 bases from V and 7 bases from J, with 15 bases between. CDR3 residues: CASSHVGGSPGYTF. In DNA form, the CDR3 reads TGTGCCAGCAGCCACGTCGGGGGATCTCCTGGCTACACCTTC.

This clonotype was seen at least ten times. V gene TRBV11-2 combines with J gene TRBJ2-2; the D gene is possibly TRBD2 (6 bases). CDR3 length: 14 amino acids. Germline V CDR1 and CDR2: SGHAT, FQNNGV. Trimming removed 3 bases at V and 7 bases at J, with 12 bases between. For the CDR3, the DNA is TGTGCCAGCAGCTTTCTAGCGTTCCACGGGGAGCTGTTTTTT. Its protein is CASSFLAFHGELFF.

This rearrangement joins TRBV7-9 to TRBJ1-1; D unclear. This CDR3 comprises 13 residues. CDR1 SEHNR and CDR2 FQNEAQ come from the germline V gene (reference sequence). V was clipped by 3 bases and J by 5 bases, with 10 bases between them. The CDR3: CASSFRLGTEAFF. In nucleotides, the CDR3 is TGTGCCAGCAGCTTTAGGCTCGGTACTGAAGCTTTCTTT.

The chain couples TRBV15 to TRBJ2-3; TRBD2 aligns across 8 bases. This CDR3 comprises 17 residues. The ends lost 0 bases at V and 1 base at J; junction bases unmatched: 6. Germline assignment: CDR1 LNHNV and CDR2 YYDKDF (reference sequence). CDR3 sequence (DNA): TGTGCCACCAGCAGAGATGGGCGAGCGGGGGGCACAGATACGCAGTATTTT. Translation gives CATSRDGRAGGTDTQYF.